This T cell receptor (beta chain) was observed in a study of T-cell memory formation after mild COVID-19. Unmatched junction bases numbered 7, after V lost 2 bases and J lost 9 bases. CDR1 is WSHSY and CDR2 is SAAADI in the germline V gene. This CDR3 contains 16 residues. TCRdb redid the calling of the 5' RACE reads with MiXCR, one entry per CDR3 protein. The sample lists hundreds of thousands of distinct CDR3 sequences, about a sixth occurring once. This clonotype came up a few times. The origin of this receptor is an adult woman who had mild COVID-19 (a few samples of this study predate the infection). Cell type and time point are not known. This chain joins TRBV10-2 and TRBJ2-1; 13 nucleotides agree with TRBD2. Material: PBMCs or a T cell subset sorted from them (not recorded which). DNA of the CDR3: TGCGCCAGCAGTGAGGAAGGACTAGCGGGGGACGGTGAGCAGTTCTTC. It encodes CASSEEGLAGDGEQFF.